These 27 T cell receptor beta chains originate from one sample sequenced in a study of CD8 T cells in ankylosing spondylitis. TCRdb reprocessed the 5' RACE reads with MiXCR, giving one entry per CDR3 protein. The sample lists about 300,000 distinct CDR3 sequences, more than 20% occurring once. Sequenced material: blood, either unsorted or a sorted T cell fraction (not recorded which). These receptors came from a female donor with ankylosing spondylitis or in good health (not recorded which).

This clonotype showed up just a few times. The chain carries TRBV28 and TRBJ1-4, with 9 bases aligning to TRBD1. CDR1 is MDHEN and CDR2 is SYDVKM in the germline V gene. The length of the CDR3 is 15 residues. The J segment lost 4 bases and the V segment lost 6 bases, leaving 6 bases of the junction unmatched. The chain's CDR3 is CASRAMGQGNEKLFF. The CDR3 coding sequence is TGTGCCAGCAGGGCCATGGGACAGGGTAATGAAAAACTGTTTTTT.

This sequence joins TRBV20-1 and TRBJ2-5; 9 nucleotides agree with TRBD1. Germline assignment: CDR1 DFQATT and CDR2 SNEGSKA (reference sequence). The J segment lost 2 bases and the V segment lost 4 bases, leaving 11 bases of the junction unmatched. CDR3 size: 16 residues. The CDR3: CSAIPGWDREQETQYF. CDR3 DNA sequence: TGCAGTGCTATTCCTGGGTGGGACAGGGAACAAGAGACCCAGTACTTC.

This chain uses TRBV10-3 with TRBJ2-5, with 11 bases aligning to TRBD1. The ends lost 6 bases at V and 5 bases at J; junction bases unmatched: 14. Germline V lookup: CDR1 ENHRY, CDR2 SYGVKD. The CDR3 is made up of 17 amino acids. CDR3 sequence reads: CAISPGTGGSVRETQYF. The CDR3 coding sequence is TGTGCCATCAGCCCCGGGACAGGGGGTTCGGTGCGGGAGACCCAGTACTTC.

V gene TRBV6-1 combines with J gene TRBJ1-1, with D perhaps TRBD1 (6 bases). The CDR3 is made up of 14 amino acids. V lost 6 bases and J 1 base, leaving 12 bases between the germline ends. CDR1 and CDR2 from the germline V gene are MNHNS and SASEGT. The CDR3 sequence: CASSTRTENTEAFF. The CDR3 DNA reads as TGTGCCAGCAGCACGAGGACAGAGAACACTGAAGCTTTCTTT.

The chain combines TRBV27 with TRBJ2-7; a possible D gene is TRBD1 (5 bases). Germline V CDR1 and CDR2: MNHEY, SMNVEV (reference sequence). V lost 10 bases, J lost 4 bases, and 20 bases lay in between. The length of the CDR3 is 14 residues. The CDR3 loop is CATFASGPDYEQYF. In DNA, the CDR3 is TGTGCCACGTTCGCTTCAGGGCCGGATTACGAGCAGTACTTC.

At least ten counts were recorded for this clonotype. This chain joins TRBV20-1 and TRBJ1-6; D perhaps matches TRBD1 (6 bases). This CDR3 has 15 amino acids. V dropped 6 bases and J dropped 0 bases, with 12 bases sitting between them. Germline assignment: CDR1 DFQATT and CDR2 SNEGSKA (reference sequence). The CDR3 protein is CSAPGQFSYNSPLHF. The CDR3 bases are TGCAGTGCCCCCGGACAGTTCTCCTATAATTCACCCCTCCACTTT.

The table lists this clonotype with a few counts. CDR3: CASSESYGTGELFF. The DNA of the CDR3 is TGTGCCAGCAGTGAGTCATACGGCACCGGGGAGCTGTTTTTT. The chain carries TRBV6-1 and TRBJ2-2; D not certain. CDR1 is MNHNS and CDR2 is SASEGT in the germline V gene. V lost 3 bases, J lost 4 bases, and 9 bases lay in between. This CDR3 is built from 14 residues.

In this sample, this clonotype turned up a few times. The chain uses TRBV4-2 and TRBJ2-3; possible D gene TRBD2, 6 bases. CDR1 is LGHNA, CDR2 YNFKEQ, per germline. The CDR3 spans 15 residues. Trimming removed 0 bases from V and 7 bases from J, with 14 bases in between. CDR3 sequence (DNA): TGTGCCAGCAGCCAAGATGAACGGGAGATCTATACGCAGTATTTT. The encoded protein is CASSQDEREIYTQYF.

This chain uses TRBV5-1 with TRBJ1-3; 9 nucleotides agree with TRBD1. V lost 1 base, J lost 4 bases, and 3 bases stayed unmatched. Germline V gene sequence: CDR1 SGHRS, CDR2 YFSETQ. The CDR3 sequence is 15 residues long. CDR3 residues: CASSLRTGDGNTIYF. The CDR3 DNA reads as TGCGCCAGCAGCTTGAGGACAGGGGACGGAAACACCATATATTTT.

Many counts were recorded for this clonotype. V gene TRBV29-1 combines with J gene TRBJ1-1; the match to TRBD1 covers 7 bases. The CDR3 totals 12 residues. The trim removed 4 bases at V and 5 bases at J, leaving 4 bases unmatched. Germline-derived CDR1 and CDR2 are SQVTM and ANQGSEA. The CDR3 nucleotides are TGCAGCGTTGGGTCAGGGGGGACTGAAGCTTTCTTT. Amino acids: CSVGSGGTEAFF.

The rearrangement uses TRBV6-5 and TRBJ2-2, with D possibly being TRBD2 (6 bases). V dropped 2 bases and J dropped 5 bases, with 12 bases sitting between them. This CDR3 spans 15 amino acids. The germline gives CDR1 MNHEY, CDR2 SVGAGI. The CDR3 DNA sequence: TGTGCCAGCAGTTACCGAACGGGAGATACCGGGGAGCTGTTTTTT. Encoded protein: CASSYRTGDTGELFF.

Only a few counts were recorded for this clonotype. The chain recombines TRBV7-2 with TRBJ1-1; the D is unclear. Trimming left V 5 bases short and J 5 bases short, with 12 bases between. From germline, CDR1 is SGHTA and CDR2 FQGNSA. The CDR3 extends over 13 amino acids. The CDR3 here is CASSVGSVTEAFF. The CDR3 nucleotides read TGTGCCAGCAGCGTAGGGTCAGTGACTGAAGCTTTCTTT.

The chain joins TRBV12-3 or TRBV12-4 to TRBJ2-5; D might be TRBD1 (5 bases). The CDR3 has 13 amino acids. Trimming stripped 6 bases from V and 3 bases from J, with 11 bases between. CDR3 coding DNA: TGTGCCAGCAGCGACAGTTTCGAAGAGACCCAGTACTTC. Translated, it gives CASSDSFEETQYF.

This clonotype was found many times. The V call is TRBV13, the J call TRBJ2-1, with D uncertain. Germline V gene data show CDR1 as PRHDT and CDR2 as FYEKMQ (reference sequence). V dropped 6 bases and J dropped 8 bases, with 17 bases sitting between them. This CDR3 contains 14 residues. The CDR3 reads CASRIVARSYEQFF. The CDR3 nucleotides read TGTGCCAGCAGGATAGTAGCCCGGAGCTATGAGCAGTTCTTC.

This clonotype was recorded once. V gene TRBV15 combines with J gene TRBJ2-7; D possibly corresponds to TRBD2 (7 bases). V gave up 0 bases and J gave up 0 bases, with 18 bases separating them. Per germline, CDR1 LNHNV and CDR2 YYDKDF (reference sequence). The CDR3 loop spans 18 amino acids. The CDR3 sequence is CATSRDRVGGGSSYEQYF. CDR3 bases: TGTGCCACCAGCAGAGATCGTGTTGGGGGCGGGAGCTCCTACGAGCAGTACTTC.

The rearrangement uses TRBV6-5 and TRBJ2-1, with 9 bases identical to TRBD1. CDR3 size: 17 residues. V was clipped by 2 bases and J by 7 bases; unmatched bases: 12. CDR1 is MNHEY, CDR2 SVGAGI, per germline. As DNA, the CDR3 is TGTGCCAGCAGTTACACCGATCGGACAGGGGAGGGGAATGAGCAGTTCTTC. This codes for CASSYTDRTGEGNEQFF.

This clonotype was counted between two and nine times. The CDR3 nucleotides read TGCAGTGCTAGAGATCAGGGGGCAATGAATGAAAAACTGTTTTTT. Translating gives CSARDQGAMNEKLFF. The V call is TRBV20-1, the J call TRBJ1-4; 8 bases match TRBD1. The J segment lost 5 bases and the V segment lost 0 bases, leaving 5 bases of the junction unmatched. The CDR3 loop spans 15 amino acids. The germline V gene has CDR1 DFQATT and CDR2 SNEGSKA (reference sequence).

V gene TRBV10-1 combines with J gene TRBJ2-3, with 14 positions matching TRBD2. The CDR3 has 15 amino acids. V lost 7 bases and J lost 5; bases outside the gene matches: 5. Germline V gene sequence: CDR1 WNHNN, CDR2 SYGVQD (reference sequence). CDR3 amino acids: CASIEGLAGEDTQYF. For the CDR3, the DNA is TGCGCCAGCATCGAGGGACTAGCGGGAGAAGATACGCAGTATTTT.

This clonotype was detected a few times. The chain employs TRBV7-6 and TRBJ1-6; D remains unclear. The V end was cut by 1 base, the J end by 9 bases, with 7 bases between. CDR3 length: 13 residues. Germline V CDR1 and CDR2: SGHVS, FNYEAQ. The CDR3 DNA follows: TGTGCCAGCAGCTTAGATAAGGGTTCACCCCTCCACTTT. It translates to CASSLDKGSPLHF.

In this sample, this clonotype turned up a few times. The rearrangement uses TRBV20-1 and TRBJ1-2; TRBD1 matches at 7 bases. From germline, CDR1 is DFQATT and CDR2 SNEGSKA (reference sequence). The CDR3 has 14 residues. The V gene end was trimmed by 5 bases and the J gene end by 4 bases; junction bases not matched to a gene: 10. CDR3 amino acids: CSAGGEPGGYGYTF. The CDR3 region has the DNA TGCAGTGCTGGAGGGGAGCCAGGGGGCTATGGCTACACCTTC.

The CDR3 spells CASRDISSSYNEQFF. DNA of the CDR3: TGTGCCAGCAGGGACATCTCTTCATCGTACAATGAGCAGTTCTTC. The V call is TRBV6-1, the J call TRBJ2-1; weak D call: TRBD1 (5 bases). With 6 bases removed from V and 4 bases from J, the gap between germline ends came to 16 bases. Germline V gene sequence: CDR1 MNHNS, CDR2 SASEGT. The CDR3 loop spans 15 amino acids.

CDR3: CASSYSKGAARRETQYF. The DNA of the CDR3 is TGTGCCAGCAGTTACTCAAAAGGGGCGGCTCGCCGGGAGACCCAGTACTTC. V and J are TRBV6-5 and TRBJ2-5; tentatively, D is TRBD1 (5 bases). The V gene lost 0 bases and the J gene lost 5 bases, with 19 bases spanning the gap. CDR3 size: 17 residues. The germline V gene has CDR1 MNHEY and CDR2 SVGAGI.

The table lists this clonotype with a count of one. This chain connects TRBV6-1 to TRBJ2-6; TRBD1 agrees at 9 bases. V trimming: 6 bases; J trimming: 0 bases; junction bases outside the gene matches: 6. Germline V lookup: CDR1 MNHNS, CDR2 SASEGT. There are 17 residues in the CDR3. CDR3 amino acids: CASSNRGRSSGANVLTF. As DNA, the CDR3 is TGTGCCAGCAGCAACAGGGGGCGGAGCTCTGGGGCCAACGTCCTGACTTTC.

This clonotype was found a few times. CDR3 nucleotide sequence: TGTGCCAGCAGCTTCTTCAGGACTAGCGGTACCTACAATGAGCAGTTCTTC. Protein: CASSFFRTSGTYNEQFF. This chain links TRBV11-1 with TRBJ2-1, with 10 bases that match TRBD2. Germline trimming cut 3 bases from V and 2 bases from J; bases unmatched to any gene: 7. This CDR3 spans 17 amino acids. CDR1 is SGHAT, CDR2 FQDESV, per germline (reference sequence).

This clonotype has more than one count but fewer than ten. Relative to the germline gene, one junction end is altered; a read error may explain this. The chain uses TRBV5-1 and TRBJ2-7; D unresolved. This CDR3 has 14 amino acids. The V gene's germline CDR1 is SGHRS and CDR2 YFSETQ. The CDR3 bases are TGTGCCAGCAGCTTAGGCCCTAGCTCCTACGAGCAGTACTTC. Encoded protein: CASSLGPSSYEQYF.

This clonotype was observed a handful of times. This chain links TRBV5-1 with TRBJ2-5; tentative D call: TRBD1 (5 bases). The CDR3 has 13 amino acids. The V gene lost 2 bases and the J gene lost 4 bases, with 9 bases spanning the gap. The V gene's germline CDR1 is SGHRS and CDR2 YFSETQ. The CDR3 nucleotides read TGCGCCAGCAGCTTAAGAACAGGAGAGACCCAGTACTTC. Protein: CASSLRTGETQYF. Together with reference TRBV5-1 and TRBJ2-5, the CDR3 gives the full variable domain: KAGVTQTPRYLIKTRGQQVTLSCSPISGHRSVSWYQQTPGQGLQFLFEYFSETQRNKGNFPGRFSGRQFSNSRSEMNVSTLELGDSALYLCASSLRTGETQYFGPGTRLLVL.

Ten or more counts support this clonotype. This chain connects TRBV29-1 to TRBJ2-4, with a weak D call TRBD1 (6 bases). The CDR3 is made up of 14 amino acids. V was pared by 6 bases and J by 1 base, with 13 bases between. Germline CDR1 is SQVTM and CDR2 is ANQGSEA. CDR3 sequence (DNA): TGCAGCGTCCAGGCGGACAGTGCCAAAAACATTCAGTACTTC. It is translated as CSVQADSAKNIQYF.